This entry concerns a single T cell receptor (beta chain). These data come from a study of technical replicates of blood from a handful of donors. The CDR3 sequence is 15 residues long. Germline loops: CDR1 SGHTA, CDR2 FQGNSA. The V gene lost 3 bases and the J gene lost 4 bases, with 15 bases spanning the gap. Generated by immunoSEQ multiplex PCR, the TCRdb table keeps only in-frame clones and is missing some. The sample holds 80,000 to 100,000 clones, approximately 95% seen once. V gene TRBV7-2 combines with J gene TRBJ1-1; no clear D. This receptor was taken from a human donor in good health. The sample taken for sequencing was T cells isolated from PBMCs. Written as DNA, the CDR3 is TGTGCCAGCAGCTTCCGGCAGTCGGGAGGCACTGAAGCTTTCTTT. As protein: CASSFRQSGGTEAFF.